This T cell receptor (beta chain) was sequenced during a study of graft-versus-host responses after intestinal transplantation. CDR1 is SGHTA and CDR2 is FQGNSA in the germline V gene. Trimming at V came to 5 bases and at J to 2 bases, leaving 6 bases not matched to a gene. CDR3 length: 15 amino acids. Assay used: immunoSEQ multiplex PCR; TCRdb lists only in-frame clones, some missing. The sample has 98,000 or so clones, about 84% seen once; the top ten hold more than 1.4%. This sequence originates from a human patient who received an intestinal transplant, so some T cells may come from the graft donor. Material: PBMCs, obtained 255 days after intestinal transplant. This chain joins TRBV7-2 and TRBJ2-3; 8 bases fit TRBD1. The chain's CDR3 is CASSVGQGITDTQYF. CDR3 DNA sequence: TGTGCCAGCAGCGTAGGACAGGGTATCACAGATACGCAGTATTTT.